The 9 T cell receptor beta chains listed next were all sequenced from one sample in a study of human T cells and chemical hapten exposure. MiXCR, run by TCRdb on the RACE reads, gives a single entry per CDR3 protein. In the table there are just under 60,000 distinct CDR3 sequences, 9.5% to 15% of which are singletons. The time point denotes: patch test 3, about 24 weeks after DPC sensitization. Treatment noted: therapeutic diphenylcyclopropenone sensitization with weekly scalp DPC. Sequences were derived from whole blood, sampled in connection with sensitization to the hapten diphenylcyclopropenone (DPC). Receptor source: a man aged 25 to 40 with alopecia areata. Some clones in this sample may be carry-over from other donors' samples.

The V call is TRBV10-3, the J call TRBJ1-4, with a tentative D call TRBD1 (5 bases). The CDR3 sequence is 13 residues long. Trimming shortened V by 3 bases and J by 8 bases, and 10 bases separated the two germline ends. CDR1 and CDR2 (germline): ENHRY, SYGVKD. CDR3 region: CAISEWGREKLFF. The CDR3 DNA reads as TGTGCCATCAGTGAATGGGGGAGAGAAAAACTGTTTTTT.

The chain employs TRBV29-1 and TRBJ2-5; D gene uncertain. There are 10 residues in the CDR3. The V end lost 5 bases, the J end lost 0 bases, and 1 base lay between the germline ends. Germline CDR1 is SQVTM and CDR2 is ANQGSEA. CDR3 DNA sequence: TGCAGCGTTCACCAAGAGACCCAGTACTTC. It codes for CSVHQETQYF.

Many counts were recorded for this clonotype. The V call is TRBV6-6, the J call TRBJ1-5; D gene uncertain. Germline CDR1 is MNHNY and CDR2 is SVGAGI (reference sequence). Between the trimmed V and J ends, which lost 6 bases and 3 bases, there was a span of 12 bases. This CDR3 comprises 14 residues. The CDR3 DNA is TGTGCCAGCAGGTCCGACGGTCACAATCAGCCCCAGCATTTT. The encoded protein is CASRSDGHNQPQHF.

There are a few counts of this clonotype. The chain employs TRBV12-5 and TRBJ2-2; tentatively, D is TRBD1 (6 bases). Germline-derived CDR1 and CDR2 are LGHNT and FRNRAP. CDR3 size: 14 residues. V was shortened by 8 bases and J by 2 bases, with 12 bases between the two germline ends. CDR3 sequence (DNA): TGTGCTAGTAGGGCAGGGGAAAACACCGGGGAGCTGTTTTTT. Its translation: CASRAGENTGELFF.

This clonotype was recorded at least ten times. The rearrangement joins TRBV12-3 or TRBV12-4 to TRBJ2-7; 8 positions match TRBD2. This CDR3 is built from 13 residues. Trimming at V came to 7 bases and at J to 10 bases, leaving 12 bases not matched to a gene. In DNA form, the CDR3 reads TGTGCCAGCACCCCAGCGGGGGTCCCGAAACAGTACTTC. This gives the protein CASTPAGVPKQYF.

The chain links TRBV18 to TRBJ2-1; D not certain. The CDR3 is 15 amino acids. Germline CDR1 KGHSH, CDR2 LQKENI. Trimming stripped 3 bases from V and 6 bases from J, with 15 bases between. The CDR3 bases are TGTGCCAGCTCACCCCAAGGGATTATCCCCAATGAGCAGTTCTTC. Amino acid sequence: CASSPQGIIPNEQFF. The whole variable domain, remainder taken from reference TRBV18 and TRBJ2-1, is NAGVMQNPRHLVRRRGQEARLRCSPMKGHSHVYWYRQLPEEGLKFMVYLQKENIIDESGMPKERFSAEFPKEGPSILRIQQVVRGDSAAYFCASSPQGIIPNEQFFGPGTRLTVL.

Only a few counts were recorded for this clonotype. The CDR3 sequence: CSARDQLGNYEQYF. DNA for the CDR3: TGCAGTGCTAGGGACCAACTAGGGAACTACGAGCAGTACTTC. This chain uses TRBV20-1 with TRBJ2-7; perhaps TRBD2 as D (5 bases). Germline-derived CDR1 and CDR2 are DFQATT and SNEGSKA (reference sequence). This CDR3 has 14 residues. With 3 bases removed from V and 3 bases from J, the gap between germline ends came to 15 bases.

In this sample, this clonotype turned up a few times. V and J are TRBV7-2 and TRBJ2-1, with D unclear. Germline CDR1 SGHTA, CDR2 FQGNSA. Deletions cut 3 bases from V and 6 bases from J, with 12 bases between. The CDR3 covers 14 residues. In DNA form, the CDR3 reads TGTGCCAGCAGCTTCTCCAGAGCTCCCAATGAGCAGTTCTTC. Translated, it gives CASSFSRAPNEQFF.

In its sample, this clonotype was seen a few times. The rearrangement joins TRBV9 to TRBJ1-2; D perhaps matches TRBD1 (6 bases). The CDR3 loop spans 14 amino acids. V lost 6 bases to trimming and J lost 1 base, with 13 bases between them. Germline lookup yields CDR1 SGDLS and CDR2 YYNGEE. In DNA, the CDR3 is TGTGCCAGCACCACCCGGGGGCTTAACTATGGCTACACCTTC. It encodes CASTTRGLNYGYTF.